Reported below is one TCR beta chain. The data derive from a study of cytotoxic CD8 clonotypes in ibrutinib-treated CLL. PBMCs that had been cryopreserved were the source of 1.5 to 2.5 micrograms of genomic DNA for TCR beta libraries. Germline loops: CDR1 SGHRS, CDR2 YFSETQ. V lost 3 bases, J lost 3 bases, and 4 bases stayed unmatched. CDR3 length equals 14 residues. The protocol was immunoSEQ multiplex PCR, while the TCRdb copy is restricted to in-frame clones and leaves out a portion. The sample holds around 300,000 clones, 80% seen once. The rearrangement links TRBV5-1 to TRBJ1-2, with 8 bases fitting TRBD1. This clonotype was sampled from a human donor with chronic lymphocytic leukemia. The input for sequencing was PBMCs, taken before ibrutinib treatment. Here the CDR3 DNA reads TGCGCCAGCAGCTCCTTGACAGGGGACTATGGCTACACCTTC. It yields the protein CASSSLTGDYGYTF.